Presented here are 6 T cell receptor beta chains from one specimen sequenced in a study of T cells after yellow fever vaccination. TCRdb reprocessed the 5' RACE reads via MiXCR and lists one record per CDR3 protein. This sample has 300,000 to 350,000 distinct CDR3 sequences; around 4.3% occur once, and the top ten carry 19%. Here the sequenced sample was PBMCs, taken 15 days after the yellow fever booster vaccination. These receptor sequences come from a man in his late teens or twenties who received the YFV17D yellow fever vaccine.

There are many counts of this clonotype. The chain couples TRBV5-6 to TRBJ2-7; D gene ambiguous. CDR1 and CDR2 (germline): SGHDT, YYEEEE. This CDR3 contains 13 residues. Trimming stripped 0 bases from V and 3 bases from J, with 7 bases between. The CDR3 DNA reads as TGTGCCAGCAGCTTGGGACTTGACTACGAGCAGTACGTC. Translation gives CASSLGLDYEQYV.

This clonotype was counted only a few times. This chain uses TRBV5-8 with TRBJ2-7; no definite D call. The V end was cut by 2 bases, the J end by 6 bases, with 12 bases between. The CDR3 is made up of 13 amino acids. Germline V gene lookup returns CDR1 SGHTS and CDR2 YDEGEE. CDR3 in DNA: TGTGCCAGCAGCTTCGGGCAGTTTGCCGAGCAGTACGTC. Translating it yields CASSFGQFAEQYV.

Many counts were recorded for this clonotype. The chain carries TRBV24-1 and TRBJ2-1; the match to TRBD2 covers 13 bases. With 3 bases clipped from V and 9 bases from J, the junction kept 7 bases outside the gene matches. CDR1 is KGHDR and CDR2 is SFDVKD in the germline V gene. The CDR3 is 16 amino acids. The CDR3 spells CATSDPTSGGGIEQFF. The CDR3 nucleotides are TGTGCCACCAGTGATCCCACTAGCGGGGGGGGGATTGAGCAGTTCTTC.

This clonotype has at least ten counts. V gene TRBV20-1 combines with J gene TRBJ1-1; D not resolved. Per germline, CDR1 DFQATT and CDR2 SNEGSKA (reference sequence). The CDR3 extends over 12 amino acids. V was cut by 5 bases and J by 7 bases, with 14 bases left in between. CDR3 region: CSAGLFRDEAFF. CDR3 coding DNA: TGCAGTGCTGGCCTTTTCAGAGATGAAGCTTTCTTT.

In its sample, this clonotype was seen many times. This chain joins TRBV6-5 and TRBJ2-7; D remains unclear. The CDR3 extends over 14 amino acids. The germline V gene has CDR1 MNHEY and CDR2 SVGAGI. V was shortened by 8 bases and J by 0 bases, with 14 bases between the two germline ends. The CDR3 DNA follows: TGTGCCAGCTTCCCGATAGGTAGCTCCTACGAGCAGTACGTC. Encoded protein: CASFPIGSSYEQYV.

This clonotype was counted at least ten times. V gene TRBV4-1 combines with J gene TRBJ1-2, with D unresolved. Germline-derived CDR1 and CDR2 are MGHRA and YSYEKL. The CDR3 loop spans 15 amino acids. The V and J ends lost 0 bases and 8 bases respectively, with 16 bases between them. The CDR3 sequence: CASSQESQALRGYTF. DNA of the CDR3: TGCGCCAGCAGCCAAGAATCCCAAGCCCTAAGGGGCTACACCTTC.